This T cell receptor (beta chain) originates from a study of blood T cells in healthy people across ages. With a J-beta primer mix and a sample-barcoded 5' primer, a second PCR ran about 7 to 11 cycles. TCRdb re-analysed the 5' RACE reads in MiXCR, keeping a single row per CDR3 protein. The sample has 1.5 million to 2 million distinct CDR3 sequences, roughly 32% seen once. This clonotype came up a few times. The germline gives CDR1 DFQATT, CDR2 SNEGSKA (reference sequence). The ends lost 6 bases at V and 4 bases at J; junction bases unmatched: 11. This CDR3 spans 15 amino acids. This chain links TRBV20-1 with TRBJ1-5; 8 nucleotides align to TRBD1. Sequencing was done on a sample of blood. The TCR sequence derives from a woman in her 30s in good health. CDR3 DNA: TGCAGTGCCCTACCCCGGGACAGGCGGAATCAGCCCCAGCATTTT. This sequence encodes CSALPRDRRNQPQHF.